This entry lists 28 T cell receptor beta chains sequenced from one sample in a study of blood T cells in healthy people across ages. Combining a sample-barcoded 5' primer with a J-beta primer mix, a second PCR ran for roughly 7 to 11 cycles. TCRdb redid the calling of the 5' RACE reads with MiXCR, one entry per CDR3 protein. The sample carries 1.4 million to 1.5 million distinct CDR3 sequences, 42% recorded once. The material sequenced was blood. These receptors were taken from a woman under 30 in good health.

The V gene is TRBV6-1, the J gene TRBJ1-1; no firm D call. Per the germline V gene, CDR1 is MNHNS and CDR2 is SASEGT. Trimming took off 0 bases at V and 10 bases at J, with 21 bases between the two ends. This CDR3 has 16 amino acids. CDR3 sequence reads: CASSEAYAVDPPGAFF. CDR3 bases: TGTGCCAGCAGTGAAGCCTACGCTGTAGACCCGCCGGGAGCTTTCTTT.

This clonotype was observed a handful of times. CDR3 DNA sequence: TGTGCCAGCAGCCCGCTCGGGCTAGCGGATAACAATGAGCAGTTCTTC. It specifies CASSPLGLADNNEQFF. This sequence joins TRBV7-9 and TRBJ2-1, with 7 bases matching TRBD2. CDR3 size: 16 residues. V was pared by 5 bases and J by 5 bases, with 12 bases of the junction left unmatched. Germline V gives CDR1 SEHNR, CDR2 FQNEAQ (reference sequence). Drawing the rest from reference TRBV7-9 and TRBJ2-1, the complete variable domain is DTGVSQNPRHKITKRGQNVTFRCDPISEHNRLYWYRQTLGQGPEFLTYFQNEAQLEKSRLLSDRFSAERPKGSFSTLEIQRTEQGDSAMYLCASSPLGLADNNEQFFGPGTRLTVL.

The gene calls are TRBV4-1 and TRBJ1-5; D gene ambiguous. CDR1 and CDR2 (germline): MGHRA, YSYEKL. The CDR3 length is 15 residues. V lost 0 bases to trimming and J lost 2 bases, with 8 bases between them. The CDR3 spells CASSQEWGGNQPQHF. The CDR3 DNA follows: TGCGCCAGCAGCCAAGAATGGGGTGGCAATCAGCCCCAGCATTTT.

The chain is built from TRBV5-1 and TRBJ1-2, with no clear D. V lost 2 bases and J 4 bases, leaving 15 bases between the germline ends. Looked up from germline, CDR1 is SGHRS and CDR2 is YFSETQ. The CDR3 runs 15 residues. CDR3 loop: CASSFVQTPIYGYTF. In nucleotides, the CDR3 is TGCGCCAGCAGCTTCGTCCAGACACCGATCTATGGCTACACCTTC. The full variable domain, in which reference TRBV5-1 and TRBJ1-2 provide the parts outside the CDR3, is KAGVTQTPRYLIKTRGQQVTLSCSPISGHRSVSWYQQTPGQGLQFLFEYFSETQRNKGNFPGRFSGRQFSNSRSEMNVSTLELGDSALYLCASSFVQTPIYGYTFGSGTRLTVV.

The chain uses TRBV7-9 and TRBJ2-6; D is unresolved. The CDR3 length is 14 residues. Germline CDR1 is SEHNR and CDR2 is FQNEAQ (reference sequence). The V end lost 7 bases, the J end lost 4 bases, and 11 bases lay between the germline ends. CDR3 in DNA: TGTGCCAGCACCCTCGCCTCCGGGGCCAACGTCCTGACTTTC. This codes for CASTLASGANVLTF.

This clonotype came up many times. The chain recombines TRBV6-2 or TRBV6-3 with TRBJ2-1; D is unclear. Trimming cost V 6 bases and J 3 bases, with 15 bases left between them. Germline V gene lookup returns CDR1 MNHEY and CDR2 SVGEGT. This CDR3 has 15 amino acids. The CDR3 loop reads CASSYGDPHYNEQFF. The DNA of the CDR3 is TGTGCCAGCAGCTACGGAGACCCCCACTACAATGAGCAGTTCTTC.

Regarding this clonotype: This may stem from a read error, because a much larger clone lies one nucleotide away. The chain employs TRBV28 and TRBJ2-1, with D maybe TRBD1 (6 bases). Gene TRBJ2-7 matches the end of the DNA better, so the J call may be wrong. Germline V gene lookup returns CDR1 MDHEN and CDR2 SYDVKM. CDR3 size: 16 residues. The CDR3 is CASSNSRGTFYNEQYF. CDR3 bases: TGTGCCAGCAGCAATAGCCGTGGGACATTCTACAATGAGCAGTACTTC.

The V gene is TRBV2, the J gene TRBJ2-2, with D perhaps matching TRBD2 (6 bases). The germline gives CDR1 SNHLY, CDR2 FYNNEI. The V end was cut by 0 bases, the J end by 7 bases, with 15 bases between. This CDR3 region has 16 residues. CDR3 nucleotide sequence: TGTGCCAGCAGTGAAGCGGGACTCTTCCAGATCGGGGAGCTGTTTTTT. Translation gives CASSEAGLFQIGELFF.

This clonotype was seen a handful of times. This chain connects TRBV2 to TRBJ2-3; possible D gene TRBD2, 5 bases. The V gene's germline CDR1 is SNHLY and CDR2 FYNNEI. V was shortened by 7 bases and J by 5 bases, with 16 bases between the two germline ends. CDR3 length: 14 amino acids. CDR3 DNA sequence: TGTGCCAGCATTTGGACCGGAGGCATAGATACGCAGTATTTT. Translating it yields CASIWTGGIDTQYF.

As to this clonotype: This sequence may be a read error, since a much larger clone differs from it by one base. J is TRBJ2-5 and V is TRBV29-1, with a tentative D call TRBD2 (6 bases). The CDR3 contains 13 residues. Germline assignment: CDR1 SQVTM and CDR2 ANQGSEA. V was cut by 4 bases and J by 11 bases, with 20 bases left in between. The CDR3 region has the DNA TGCAGCGTTGTGGGTATTGGGGGGAATGAGCAGTACTTC. Its translation is CSVVGIGGNEQYF.

This clonotype was seen more than once but under ten times. One end of the junction does not line up with germline, which may come from a read error. The chain uses TRBV7-7 and TRBJ2-1; TRBD2 aligns across 11 bases. The germline CDR1 and CDR2 sequences are SSHAT and FNYEAQ (reference sequence). This CDR3 contains 16 residues. CDR3 sequence (DNA): TGTGCTAGCAGCCGACTCTCTAGCGGGGGGTCCAATGAGCAGTTCTTC. This codes for CASSRLSSGGSNEQFF.

This clonotype was detected a few times. In DNA form, the CDR3 reads TGCGCCAGCAGCTTGGGGTCCGAGTACGAGCAGTACTTC. Translation: CASSLGSEYEQYF. The chain recombines TRBV5-1 with TRBJ2-7; unclear D gene. V lost 0 bases, J lost 4 bases, and 8 bases lay in between. The CDR3 is 13 amino acids. CDR1 and CDR2 from the germline V gene are SGHRS and YFSETQ.

This clonotype was seen only a few times. This chain links TRBV6-5 with TRBJ1-2; D unclear. The V gene's germline CDR1 is MNHEY and CDR2 SVGAGI. The CDR3 covers 14 residues. The V gene lost 0 bases and the J gene lost 5 bases, with 10 bases spanning the gap. The CDR3 loop reads CASSYSDTAYGYTF. In DNA form, the CDR3 reads TGTGCCAGCAGTTACTCTGACACGGCATATGGCTACACCTTC.

V and J are TRBV6-5 and TRBJ2-5; D gene ambiguous. The J call may be mistaken, given a closer DNA end match to TRBJ2-7. The CDR3 spans 13 residues. The germline gives CDR1 MNHEY, CDR2 SVGAGI. The CDR3: CASGGRLPYEQYF. For the CDR3, the DNA is TGTGCCAGCGGCGGCAGGCTCCCCTACGAGCAGTACTTC.

The gene calls are TRBV10-3 and TRBJ1-6, with a possible D match to TRBD1 (5 bases). V was cut by 7 bases and J by 6 bases, with 10 bases left in between. The CDR3 consists of 13 residues. The germline V gene has CDR1 ENHRY and CDR2 SYGVKD. The CDR3 protein is CAITDSRNSPLHF. The DNA of the CDR3 is TGTGCCATCACTGACAGCCGTAATTCACCCCTCCACTTT.

This clonotype has just one count. The chain recombines TRBV28 with TRBJ2-5; D gene uncertain. V lost 5 bases and J lost 7, with 14 bases in between. The CDR3 consists of 13 residues. CDR1 and CDR2 from the germline V gene are MDHEN and SYDVKM. The CDR3 DNA sequence: TGTGCCAGCAGTCCTCAGGCCCCGGTGACCCAGTACTTC. It yields the protein CASSPQAPVTQYF.

The V call is TRBV20-1, the J call TRBJ2-7, with 8 bases fitting TRBD2. V lost 3 bases, J lost 5 bases, and 12 bases stayed unmatched. Germline V gene sequence: CDR1 DFQATT, CDR2 SNEGSKA (reference sequence). The CDR3 consists of 15 residues. Here the CDR3 reads CSASVREVVRDEQYF. CDR3 DNA sequence: TGCAGTGCTAGCGTGCGGGAGGTAGTGAGGGACGAGCAGTACTTC.

This clonotype has only a few counts. This chain links TRBV12-3 or TRBV12-4 with TRBJ1-1; TRBD1 aligns across 7 bases. The CDR3 runs 14 residues. After removal of 6 bases from V and 5 bases from J, the junction contained 9 bases not matched to a gene. The CDR3 loop reads CASSTIQGGTEAFF. The CDR3 region has the DNA TGTGCCAGCAGCACCATTCAGGGGGGGACTGAAGCTTTCTTT.

This chain joins TRBV6-5 and TRBJ1-6; D is undetermined. The CDR3 spans 16 residues. Trimming removed 3 bases at V and 3 bases at J, with 12 bases between. Germline V lookup: CDR1 MNHEY, CDR2 SVGAGI. The CDR3 sequence: CASSYRSDIYNSPLHF. For the CDR3, the DNA is TGTGCCAGCAGTTATCGGTCTGACATCTATAATTCACCCCTCCACTTT.

The chain combines TRBV5-5 with TRBJ2-1, with D hard to call. Germline V CDR1 and CDR2: SGHKS, YYEKEE (reference sequence). Trimming took off 2 bases at V and 10 bases at J, with 10 bases between the two ends. This CDR3 region has 12 residues. For the CDR3, the DNA is TGTGCCAGCAGCTTTATCAACTACGAGCAGTTCTTC. Translating gives CASSFINYEQFF.

The chain couples TRBV6-1 to TRBJ2-1; 7 nucleotides match TRBD2. Trimming took 7 bases from V and 1 from J; bases not matched to a gene: 16. CDR3 length: 18 residues. From germline, CDR1 is MNHNS and CDR2 SASEGT. In DNA form, the CDR3 reads TGTGCCAGCACCCGGGGGGTATCACGATTTCGGTCCTACAATGAGCAGTTCTTC. Its protein is CASTRGVSRFRSYNEQFF.

This clonotype was counted between two and nine times. As DNA, the CDR3 is TGTGCCAGCAGCCCTACTCCTACATCCCATACGCAGTATTTT. Its protein product is CASSPTPTSHTQYF. V is TRBV7-8 and J is TRBJ2-3; D is undetermined. This CDR3 is 14 amino acids long. CDR1 SGHVS and CDR2 FQNEAQ come from the germline V gene. The V end lost 5 bases, the J end lost 7 bases, and 16 bases lay between the germline ends.

The chain recombines TRBV20-1 with TRBJ2-5; D call uncertain. TRBJ2-7 matches the DNA end more closely, so the J call is doubtful. CDR3 length equals 13 residues. CDR1 is DFQATT and CDR2 is SNEGSKA in the germline V gene (reference sequence). CDR3 in amino acids: CSASRASFDEQYF. CDR3 sequence (DNA): TGCAGTGCCTCTCGAGCTTCCTTTGACGAGCAGTACTTC.

This clonotype was recorded a few times. The V call is TRBV20-1, the J call TRBJ2-3, with 7 bases identical to TRBD2. The V gene end was trimmed by 6 bases and the J gene end by 1 base; junction bases not matched to a gene: 10. CDR1 and CDR2 (germline): DFQATT, SNEGSKA (reference sequence). The CDR3 runs 15 residues. CDR3 in amino acids: CSATGEGPRTDTQYF. For the CDR3, the DNA is TGCAGTGCGACTGGGGAGGGGCCCCGCACAGATACGCAGTATTTT.

The chain carries TRBV10-3 and TRBJ2-4; tentatively, D is TRBD2 (6 bases). CDR1 is ENHRY, CDR2 SYGVKD, per germline. Trimming stripped 2 bases from V and 13 bases from J, with 12 bases between. The CDR3 spans 12 residues. The CDR3 bases are TGTGCCATCAGTGAGGACCCCCGGGAGCAGTACTTC. Translated, it gives CAISEDPREQYF.

The rearrangement joins TRBV11-2 to TRBJ2-5; no clear D. Per germline, CDR1 SGHAT and CDR2 FQNNGV. The V and J ends lost 5 bases and 1 base respectively, with 14 bases between them. The CDR3 has 15 amino acids. CDR3 sequence reads: CASSPVGFSQETQYF. The CDR3 nucleotides read TGTGCCAGCAGCCCTGTAGGGTTTAGCCAAGAGACCCAGTACTTC.

This clonotype showed up just a few times. The chain recombines TRBV20-1 with TRBJ1-2; a weak D match, TRBD1 (6 bases). Trimming removed 6 bases from V and 6 bases from J, with 17 bases in between. Germline V gene lookup returns CDR1 DFQATT and CDR2 SNEGSKA (reference sequence). The CDR3 is 13 residues long. In DNA form, the CDR3 reads TGCAGTGCCCTAAGGGGGGGCCGTCATGGCTACACCTTC. It codes for CSALRGGRHGYTF.

V gene TRBV29-1 combines with J gene TRBJ2-4; D not resolved. CDR1 is SQVTM, CDR2 ANQGSEA, per germline. CDR3 size: 11 residues. The V gene lost 3 bases and the J gene lost 6 bases, with 6 bases spanning the gap. DNA for the CDR3: TGCAGCGTTGAGCTAGGAAACATTCAGTACTTC. Protein: CSVELGNIQYF.